The 30 T cell receptor beta chains presented below share a single source sample, sequenced in a study of long-term antiretroviral therapy in people with HIV. This was the immunoSEQ v3.0 assay at survey level. The protocol was immunoSEQ multiplex PCR, while the TCRdb copy is restricted to in-frame clones and leaves out a portion. The data show 15,000 to 20,000 clones, around 91% seen once. Sequencing was performed on unsorted PBMCs, taken 4.2 years after starting antiretroviral therapy. The source of these receptors is a man aged 50-60 years with HIV.

This sequence joins TRBV7-8 and TRBJ1-4; 7 nucleotides align to TRBD1. Germline CDR1 is SGHVS and CDR2 is FQNEAQ. Trimming at V came to 5 bases and at J to 3 bases, leaving 3 bases not matched to a gene. CDR3 length equals 14 residues. CDR3 region: CASSPGGPNEKLFF. CDR3 nucleotide sequence: TGTGCCAGCAGCCCAGGGGGACCTAATGAAAAACTGTTTTTT.

This clone was seen once. The CDR3 sequence is CAIRASGGHEQFF. DNA of the CDR3: TGTGCCATCAGGGCTAGCGGGGGCCATGAGCAGTTCTTC. The chain is built from TRBV10-3 and TRBJ2-1, with 10 positions matching TRBD2. Trimming at V came to 6 bases and at J to 8 bases, leaving 4 bases not matched to a gene. The germline V gene encodes CDR1 ENHRY and CDR2 SYGVKD. The CDR3 runs to 13 residues.

V usage is TRBV12-5 and J usage is TRBJ2-7; no clear D. V was cut by 5 bases and J by 2 bases, with 13 bases left in between. The CDR3 has 14 residues. The germline V gene has CDR1 LGHNT and CDR2 FRNRAP. CDR3 coding DNA: TGTGCTAGTGGTCGACCAACAGCGACCTACGAGCAGTACTTC. Translation gives CASGRPTATYEQYF.

The CDR3 region is CASSIAGFSGNTIYF. Written as DNA, the CDR3 is TGTGCCAGCAGTATAGCAGGATTCTCTGGAAACACCATATATTTT. The V gene is TRBV27, the J gene TRBJ1-3; D unclear. The CDR3 loop spans 15 amino acids. V lost 5 bases and J lost 0, with 11 bases in between. CDR1 is MNHEY, CDR2 SMNVEV, per germline (reference sequence).

This clone was counted once. The chain uses TRBV10-2 and TRBJ1-1, with D possibly TRBD1 on 5 matching bases. The CDR3 runs 14 residues. The V and J ends lost 2 bases and 4 bases respectively, with 11 bases between them. Germline-derived CDR1 and CDR2 are WSHSY and SAAADI. CDR3 sequence: CASSEVGVPTEAFF. As DNA, the CDR3 is TGCGCCAGCAGTGAGGTAGGGGTCCCCACTGAAGCTTTCTTT.

This rearrangement joins TRBV7-6 to TRBJ2-1; a weak D match, TRBD2 (7 bases). The V gene's germline CDR1 is SGHVS and CDR2 FNYEAQ. The CDR3 runs 14 residues. Trimming pared 4 bases from V and 9 bases from J, leaving 16 bases between. CDR3 in amino acids: CASSYRGAGSEQFF. The CDR3 DNA follows: TGTGCCAGCAGCTATCGGGGGGCCGGCAGTGAGCAGTTCTTC.

This chain uses TRBV27 with TRBJ2-7; 12 nucleotides match TRBD1. This CDR3 spans 16 amino acids. The V gene's germline CDR1 is MNHEY and CDR2 SMNVEV (reference sequence). V shed 0 bases and J 4 bases; nucleotides not matched to a gene: 4. The CDR3 spells CASSLSGQGALYEQYF. CDR3 bases: TGTGCCAGCAGTTTATCGGGACAGGGGGCCCTTTACGAGCAGTACTTC.

The rearrangement links TRBV11-2 to TRBJ2-3; 11 positions match TRBD2. The CDR3 loop spans 18 amino acids. Looked up from germline, CDR1 is SGHAT and CDR2 is FQNNGV. V lost 3 bases to trimming and J lost 1 base; unmatched junction nucleotides: 9. Here the CDR3 DNA reads TGTGCCAGCAGCTTCCTAGCGGGGGGCCGAGTTGGCACAGATACGCAGTATTTT. This gives the protein CASSFLAGGRVGTDTQYF.

The chain is built from TRBV5-1 and TRBJ2-1, with a weak D call TRBD2 (5 bases). The CDR3 consists of 14 residues. The V gene lost 4 bases and the J gene lost 8 bases, with 16 bases spanning the gap. CDR1 is SGHRS and CDR2 is YFSETQ in the germline V gene. CDR3 in DNA: TGCGCCAGCAGCCGGTCGGACTCAATCGATGAGCAGTTCTTC. Its protein is CASSRSDSIDEQFF.

The CDR3 loop is CASSTGGSEQFF. The CDR3 DNA sequence: TGTGCCAGCAGCACCGGGGGGTCTGAGCAGTTCTTC. This chain uses TRBV5-4 with TRBJ2-1, with TRBD2 matching 7 bases. This CDR3 has 12 amino acids. V trimming: 4 bases; J trimming: 9 bases; junction bases outside the gene matches: 4. Germline values: CDR1 SGHNT, CDR2 YYREEE (reference sequence). Full variable domain (remainder filled in from reference TRBV5-4 and TRBJ2-1): ETGVTQSPTHLIKTRGQQVTLRCSSQSGHNTVSWYQQALGQGPQFIFQYYREEENGRGNFPPRFSGLQFPNYSSELNVNALELDDSALYLCASSTGGSEQFFGPGTRLTVL.

This clone was observed a few times. V is TRBV5-1 and J is TRBJ1-2; D call uncertain. Per the germline V gene, CDR1 is SGHRS and CDR2 is YFSETQ. The CDR3 totals 12 residues. V lost 4 bases and J 4 bases, leaving 8 bases between the germline ends. CDR3 coding DNA: TGCGCCAGCAGCCCTGACACCTATGGCTACACCTTC. Protein: CASSPDTYGYTF.

This clone has just one count. The gene calls are TRBV11-2 and TRBJ1-6; TRBD1 might be the D (5 bases). In germline, CDR1 is SGHAT, CDR2 FQNNGV. This CDR3 is 17 amino acids long. V was cut by 5 bases and J by 0 bases, with 14 bases left in between. CDR3 residues: CASSPFRESSYNSPLHF. The CDR3 coding sequence is TGTGCCAGCAGCCCTTTCAGGGAGAGCTCCTATAATTCACCCCTCCACTTT.

The chain has TRBV5-1 and TRBJ2-7; 7 nucleotides match TRBD1. There are 13 residues in the CDR3. In germline, CDR1 is SGHRS, CDR2 YFSETQ. Losses at the gene ends were 4 bases for V and 4 bases for J; bases not matched to a gene: 5. The CDR3 DNA follows: TGCGCCAGCAGCCTGGGACAGAGTTACGAGCAGTACTTC. Translation gives CASSLGQSYEQYF. Complete variable domain (other parts from reference TRBV5-1 and TRBJ2-7): KAGVTQTPRYLIKTRGQQVTLSCSPISGHRSVSWYQQTPGQGLQFLFEYFSETQRNKGNFPGRFSGRQFSNSRSEMNVSTLELGDSALYLCASSLGQSYEQYFGPGTRLTVT.

CDR3 DNA sequence: TGTGCCAGCAGTTCGACGGGCCTCTACCAAGATACGCAGTATTTT. It specifies CASSSTGLYQDTQYF. The chain couples TRBV27 to TRBJ2-3; D gene unclear. The V gene's germline CDR1 is MNHEY and CDR2 SMNVEV (reference sequence). V was clipped by 4 bases and J by 5 bases, with 16 bases between them. The CDR3 extends over 15 amino acids.

The V and J genes are TRBV6-5 and TRBJ1-1, with TRBD1 as a possible D gene (5 bases). V lost 10 bases and J lost 2, with 11 bases in between. Germline lookup yields CDR1 MNHEY and CDR2 SVGAGI. The CDR3 contains 12 residues. CDR3 amino acids: CATREINTEAFF. Written as DNA, the CDR3 is TGTGCCACCAGGGAAATAAACACTGAAGCTTTCTTT.

This chain connects TRBV11-2 to TRBJ2-2, with TRBD2 matching 7 bases. The CDR3 is made up of 17 amino acids. Germline V gene sequence: CDR1 SGHAT, CDR2 FQNNGV. Trimming cost V 6 bases and J 4 bases; bases outside gene matches: 14. CDR3 sequence: CASSPYNPGLLTGELFF. The DNA of the CDR3 is TGTGCCAGCAGTCCTTATAACCCGGGACTACTCACCGGGGAGCTGTTTTTT.

The rearrangement links TRBV19 to TRBJ1-2; no clear D. CDR3 length equals 12 residues. CDR1 and CDR2 (germline): LNHDA, SQIVND (reference sequence). Deletions cut 3 bases from V and 3 bases from J, with 5 bases between. The CDR3 protein is CASSMEDYGYTF. As DNA, the CDR3 is TGTGCCAGTAGTATGGAGGACTATGGCTACACCTTC.

This chain's CDR3 is CASSDLKRGTYEQYF. For the CDR3, the DNA is TGTGCCAGCAGCGACCTGAAGCGGGGGACCTACGAGCAGTACTTC. The genes are TRBV7-2 and TRBJ2-7, with 8 bases matching TRBD2. The CDR3 consists of 15 residues. With 5 bases clipped from V and 2 bases from J, the junction kept 8 bases outside the gene matches. Germline loops: CDR1 SGHTA, CDR2 FQGNSA.

The rearrangement links TRBV28 to TRBJ1-4; possibly TRBD1 for D (6 bases). The CDR3 runs 15 residues. Trimming removed 4 bases from V and 4 bases from J, with 13 bases in between. Germline values: CDR1 MDHEN, CDR2 SYDVKM. CDR3 region: CASSSTGWDNEKLFF. In DNA form, the CDR3 reads TGTGCCAGCAGTTCTACAGGGTGGGATAATGAAAAACTGTTTTTT.

The rearrangement joins TRBV4-1 to TRBJ1-1; D is possibly TRBD1 (6 bases). V lost 1 base to trimming and J lost 5 bases, with 11 bases between them. This CDR3 has 14 residues. In germline, CDR1 is MGHRA, CDR2 YSYEKL. CDR3: CASSQVGGRTEAFF. As DNA, the CDR3 is TGCGCCAGCAGCCAAGTGGGGGGCCGGACTGAAGCTTTCTTT.

The chain joins TRBV6-1 to TRBJ2-2; D is unresolved. Germline assignment: CDR1 MNHNS and CDR2 SASEGT. The CDR3 spans 12 residues. V was shortened by 6 bases and J by 6 bases, with 8 bases between the two germline ends. This CDR3 reads CASRASAGELFF. Written as DNA, the CDR3 is TGTGCCAGCAGGGCCTCGGCCGGGGAGCTGTTTTTT.

This clone appeared a few times. J is TRBJ1-1 and V is TRBV11-2; D perhaps matches TRBD1 (6 bases). V lost 2 bases and J lost 4, with 17 bases in between. CDR1 is SGHAT, CDR2 FQNNGV, per germline. The CDR3 extends over 16 amino acids. CDR3 amino acids: CASSLTQTGRGTEAFF. In DNA form, the CDR3 reads TGTGCCAGCAGCTTAACCCAGACAGGAAGGGGCACTGAAGCTTTCTTT.

The chain joins TRBV29-1 to TRBJ2-7; 7 bases are shared with TRBD1. The J segment lost 6 bases and the V segment lost 2 bases, leaving 7 bases of the junction unmatched. The germline V gene encodes CDR1 SQVTM and CDR2 ANQGSEA. This CDR3 is 13 amino acids long. DNA for the CDR3: TGCAGCGTTGAAAGAACAGGGGTGAGCGAGCAGTACTTC. It is translated as CSVERTGVSEQYF.

This chain connects TRBV5-1 to TRBJ1-6; no definite D call. Germline V gives CDR1 SGHRS, CDR2 YFSETQ. There are 15 residues in the CDR3. Trimming shortened V by 10 bases and J by 3 bases, and 17 bases separated the two germline ends. CDR3 DNA: TGCGCCTTCCCCCCGTCCCAGGACTATAATTCACCCCTCCACTTT. This sequence encodes CAFPPSQDYNSPLHF.

The V gene is TRBV5-6, the J gene TRBJ2-2, with 7 bases aligning to TRBD1. Germline assignment: CDR1 SGHDT and CDR2 YYEEEE. V lost 1 base and J lost 0; bases outside the gene matches: 6. The CDR3 covers 17 residues. The CDR3 here is CASSLRTGFANTGELFF. DNA of the CDR3: TGTGCCAGCAGCTTGCGGACAGGTTTCGCGAACACCGGGGAGCTGTTTTTT.

The rearrangement uses TRBV11-2 and TRBJ2-7; 7 bases are a match to TRBD2. The V gene's germline CDR1 is SGHAT and CDR2 FQNNGV. The CDR3 covers 11 residues. V lost 2 bases, J lost 9 bases, and 1 base stayed unmatched. The CDR3 loop reads CASSLWGGQYF. In DNA form, the CDR3 reads TGTGCCAGCAGCTTATGGGGGGGGCAGTACTTC.

This chain connects TRBV30 to TRBJ1-1; 9 bases are a match to TRBD1. V gave up 0 bases and J gave up 5 bases; unmatched junction bases: 7. CDR1 is GTSNPN, CDR2 SVGIG, per germline (reference sequence). This CDR3 has 15 amino acids. This CDR3 is CAWSVLRTGDTEAFF. CDR3 coding DNA: TGTGCCTGGAGTGTACTCAGGACAGGGGATACTGAAGCTTTCTTT.

This sequence joins TRBV27 and TRBJ2-2; D call uncertain. Germline lookup yields CDR1 MNHEY and CDR2 SMNVEV (reference sequence). This CDR3 comprises 14 residues. Trimming removed 4 bases from V and 2 bases from J, with 8 bases in between. CDR3 nucleotides: TGTGCCAGCAGTTCTCCCCTCAACACCGGGGAGCTGTTTTTT. Translation: CASSSPLNTGELFF.

This chain connects TRBV7-8 to TRBJ1-6, with D maybe TRBD1 (6 bases). Germline V gives CDR1 SGHVS, CDR2 FQNEAQ. The CDR3 loop spans 18 amino acids. V was clipped by 6 bases and J by 4 bases, with 22 bases between them. The CDR3 nucleotides are TGTGCCAGCAGAGGGGGGGGCGCACCGAATTTTTATAATTCACCCCTCCACTTT. Amino acids: CASRGGGAPNFYNSPLHF.

V and J are TRBV10-1 and TRBJ2-7; D unresolved. Trimming pared 2 bases from V and 3 bases from J, leaving 5 bases between. Germline-derived CDR1 and CDR2 are WNHNN and SYGVQD (reference sequence). CDR3 length: 12 residues. The CDR3 reads CASSETVYEQYF. In nucleotides, the CDR3 is TGCGCCAGCAGTGAGACGGTCTACGAGCAGTACTTC.